These 5 T cell receptor beta chains originate from one sample sequenced in a study of cytomegalovirus exposure and HLA in healthy donors. TCRdb's copy holds only in-frame clones and misses some; the assay was immunoSEQ multiplex PCR. The sample lists some 170,000 clones, approximately 86% occurring once. Sequencing input: PBMCs. Receptor source: a young man in good health and CMV-seropositive.

The V and J genes are TRBV18 and TRBJ2-7; 8 bases are a match to TRBD1. The germline CDR1 and CDR2 sequences are KGHSH and LQKENI. The trim removed 3 bases at V and 2 bases at J, leaving 3 bases unmatched. The CDR3 sequence is 14 residues long. CDR3: CASSPRDRPYEQYF. The CDR3 DNA sequence: TGTGCCAGCTCACCCCGGGACAGGCCCTACGAGCAGTACTTC. Filled out from reference TRBV18 and TRBJ2-7, the complete variable domain reads NAGVMQNPRHLVRRRGQEARLRCSPMKGHSHVYWYRQLPEEGLKFMVYLQKENIIDESGMPKERFSAEFPKEGPSILRIQQVVRGDSAAYFCASSPRDRPYEQYFGPGTRLTVT.

V is TRBV14 and J is TRBJ2-7; D gene uncertain. This CDR3 region has 14 residues. V lost 0 bases, J lost 6 bases, and 12 bases lay in between. Germline CDR1 SGHDN, CDR2 FVKESK. As DNA, the CDR3 is TGTGCCAGCAGCCAAGATCTAAGGCAGGCCGAGCAGTACTTC. Amino acids: CASSQDLRQAEQYF.

The rearrangement links TRBV7-8 to TRBJ2-1, with TRBD2 as a possible D gene (5 bases). Germline-derived CDR1 and CDR2 are SGHVS and FQNEAQ. The length of the CDR3 is 13 residues. The V end was cut by 2 bases, the J end by 4 bases, with 6 bases between. The CDR3 is CASSLSGYNEQFF. Written as DNA, the CDR3 is TGTGCCAGCAGCTTATCGGGGTACAATGAGCAGTTCTTC.

The J gene is TRBJ1-3, the V gene TRBV5-1; D is perhaps TRBD1 (6 bases). Germline lookup yields CDR1 SGHRS and CDR2 YFSETQ. With 0 bases removed from V and 8 bases from J, the gap between germline ends came to 12 bases. This CDR3 spans 14 amino acids. The CDR3 region is CASSLVGGADTIYF. The DNA of the CDR3 is TGCGCCAGCAGCTTGGTTGGGGGCGCGGACACCATATATTTT.

The CDR3 coding sequence is TGTGCCAGCAGCTTAGCCAGGGGGCTGAGGAATGAGCAGTTCTTC. Its protein is CASSLARGLRNEQFF. V gene TRBV7-9 combines with J gene TRBJ2-1, with 8 bases that match TRBD1. The V and J ends lost 0 bases and 7 bases, in that order; junction bases with no gene match: 5. CDR3 length equals 15 residues. Per the germline V gene, CDR1 is SEHNR and CDR2 is FQNEAQ (reference sequence).